Below, 13 T cell receptor beta chains from the same sample are listed, as sequenced in a study of PD-1 blockade in classical Hodgkin lymphoma. Assay used: immunoSEQ multiplex PCR; TCRdb lists only in-frame clones, some missing. The sample yields 7,300 or so clones, about three quarters seen once. There was relapse after autologous stem cell transplantation in every patient, and there was variation in brentuximab vedotin exposure. The specimen was peripheral blood mononuclear cells (PBMCs), collected at baseline. The receptors shown here come from a human donor with classical Hodgkin lymphoma.

This clone was seen a few times. This sequence joins TRBV7-3 and TRBJ2-1; 9 bases map to TRBD2. This CDR3 contains 15 residues. V was pared by 5 bases and J by 9 bases, with 11 bases of the junction left unmatched. Per the germline V gene, CDR1 is SGHTA and CDR2 is FQGTGA. The CDR3: CASSPRPAGGSEQFF. DNA of the CDR3: TGTGCCAGCAGCCCTCGTCCAGCGGGAGGCTCTGAGCAGTTCTTC.

Only one count was recorded for this clone. The rearrangement uses TRBV10-2 and TRBJ1-2; no firm D call. There are 13 residues in the CDR3. Trimming took 9 bases from V and 4 from J, leaving 15 bases between them. The V gene's germline CDR1 is WSHSY and CDR2 SAAADI. In DNA form, the CDR3 reads TGCGCCAGTTTACCCCAAGAAAGCTATGGCTACACCTTC. Amino acids: CASLPQESYGYTF.

The V and J genes are TRBV7-9 and TRBJ1-5; 11 nucleotides line up with TRBD1. The V gene's germline CDR1 is SEHNR and CDR2 FQNEAQ (reference sequence). With 4 bases clipped from V and 0 bases from J, the junction kept 8 bases outside the gene matches. This CDR3 has 18 amino acids. CDR3 DNA: TGTGCCAGCAGCTACGCCGGGACAGGGGGAGGTAGCAATCAGCCCCAGCATTTT. Protein sequence: CASSYAGTGGGSNQPQHF.

This chain uses TRBV10-3 with TRBJ1-1, with TRBD1 matching 7 bases. The CDR3 has 13 amino acids. Germline V gene sequence: CDR1 ENHRY, CDR2 SYGVKD. J gave up 2 bases and V 6 bases, and 3 bases lay outside the gene matches. CDR3 coding DNA: TGTGCCATCAGGGGACAGCAAAACACTGAAGCTTTCTTT. It is translated as CAIRGQQNTEAFF.

The chain employs TRBV5-4 and TRBJ1-5; 7 nucleotides line up with TRBD1. Trimming at V came to 0 bases and at J to 10 bases, leaving 1 base not matched to a gene. The CDR3 spans 12 residues. Germline-derived CDR1 and CDR2 are SGHNT and YYREEE (reference sequence). This CDR3 is CASSLGQGPQHF. Written as DNA, the CDR3 is TGTGCCAGCAGCTTGGGACAGGGCCCCCAGCATTTT.

This chain connects TRBV6-6 to TRBJ1-3; no firm D call. This CDR3 region has 14 residues. V was clipped by 1 base and J by 5 bases, with 9 bases between them. The germline gives CDR1 MNHNY, CDR2 SVGAGI (reference sequence). As DNA, the CDR3 is TGTGCCAGCAGTTACTTGTCGGATAGAAACACCATATATTTT. Amino acid sequence: CASSYLSDRNTIYF.

The chain couples TRBV6-6 to TRBJ2-5, with D uncertain. Between the trimmed V and J ends, which lost 0 bases and 4 bases, there was a span of 9 bases. The CDR3 spans 14 residues. Per the germline V gene, CDR1 is MNHNY and CDR2 is SVGAGI (reference sequence). Written as DNA, the CDR3 is TGTGCCAGCAGTTACTCGAATTTCGTAGAGACCCAGTACTTC. Translation: CASSYSNFVETQYF.

This sequence joins TRBV4-3 and TRBJ1-1; D remains ambiguous. The CDR3 runs to 12 residues. V was clipped by 0 bases and J by 7 bases, with 6 bases between them. Per germline, CDR1 LGHNA and CDR2 YSLEER. The CDR3 coding sequence is TGCGCCAGCAGCCAAGACCGGGGTGAAGCTTTCTTT. This sequence encodes CASSQDRGEAFF.

The rearrangement uses TRBV7-9 and TRBJ2-7; 10 positions agree with TRBD1. J gave up 5 bases and V 5 bases, and 9 bases lay outside the gene matches. The CDR3 runs to 15 residues. Per germline, CDR1 SEHNR and CDR2 FQNEAQ (reference sequence). The CDR3 loop reads CASSKFRDRGNEQYF. CDR3 in DNA: TGTGCCAGCAGCAAATTCCGGGACAGGGGCAACGAGCAGTACTTC.

The rearrangement links TRBV5-1 to TRBJ1-1; D unclear. The V end was cut by 1 base, the J end by 4 bases, with 11 bases between. CDR1 SGHRS and CDR2 YFSETQ come from the germline V gene. This CDR3 comprises 14 residues. The CDR3 nucleotides are TGCGCCAGCAGCTTGCGGGGAGAGGGCACTGAAGCTTTCTTT. Protein sequence: CASSLRGEGTEAFF.

The chain links TRBV7-9 to TRBJ2-1, with D tentatively TRBD2 (5 bases). The germline CDR1 and CDR2 sequences are SEHNR and FQNEAQ (reference sequence). The length of the CDR3 is 16 residues. Trimming shortened V by 6 bases and J by 2 bases, and 17 bases separated the two germline ends. Here the CDR3 DNA reads TGTGCCAGCAGAAATGCTCCCTCCGGGGCCTACAATGAGCAGTTCTTC. Translation: CASRNAPSGAYNEQFF. Looking up the rest from reference TRBV7-9 and TRBJ2-1 gives the full variable domain: DTGVSQNPRHKITKRGQNVTFRCDPISEHNRLYWYRQTLGQGPEFLTYFQNEAQLEKSRLLSDRFSAERPKGSFSTLEIQRTEQGDSAMYLCASRNAPSGAYNEQFFGPGTRLTVL.

The gene calls are TRBV7-9 and TRBJ1-2; unclear D gene. Germline values: CDR1 SEHNR, CDR2 FQNEAQ (reference sequence). The V gene lost 5 bases and the J gene lost 3 bases, with 7 bases spanning the gap. The CDR3 is 12 amino acids. The CDR3 spells CASSPMYYGYTF. The CDR3 nucleotides are TGTGCCAGCAGCCCGATGTACTATGGCTACACCTTC.

The rearrangement uses TRBV15 and TRBJ2-5; D is possibly TRBD2 (6 bases). CDR3 size: 15 residues. CDR1 and CDR2 (germline): LNHNV, YYDKDF (reference sequence). Trimming cost V 1 base and J 5 bases, with 14 bases left between them. CDR3 nucleotides: TGTGCCACCAGCAGAGGCAGGGAGGAGGGGGAGACCCAGTACTTC. Its translation is CATSRGREEGETQYF.